This passage covers 13 T cell receptor beta chains from one sample sequenced in a study of regulatory T cells in long-lasting Graves disease. As to time point: newly diagnosed GD, antithyroid drugs for less than 3 months. Following extraction of RNA from PBMCs, that RNA was used to make the TCR library. Arm-PCR of CDR3 regions and iRepertoire HTBI primers were the basis on which TCR beta libraries were built. TCRdb re-called the multiplex PCR reads with MiXCR, one entry per CDR3 protein. The repertoire includes 350,000 to 500,000 distinct CDR3 sequences, around 15% of them detected once, and about 15% sits in the top ten. In addition, the sample was reused for a study of T cells in Graves' hyperthyroidism and ophthalmopathy.

The sequenced sample was peripheral blood mononuclear cells (PBMCs), obtained at new diagnosis, from a patient treated with antithyroid drugs. These receptors were collected from a woman aged 50 to 60 with Graves disease.

As for this clonotype: The junction departs from the called germline gene at one end, perhaps through a read error. The chain joins TRBV6-5 to TRBJ2-1; 8 bases map to TRBD2. CDR1 MNHEY and CDR2 SVGAGI come from the germline V gene. The CDR3 sequence is 14 residues long. The CDR3 loop reads CASGLTSAVNEQFF. The CDR3 region has the DNA TGCGCCAGCGGCCTGACTAGCGCCGTCAATGAGCAGTTCTTC.

The chain combines TRBV18 with TRBJ1-6; TRBD1 is a possible D gene (5 bases). The length of the CDR3 is 15 residues. CDR1 is KGHSH, CDR2 LQKENI, per germline. V lost 2 bases and J lost 8, with 13 bases in between. CDR3: CASSPISGNDSPLHF. CDR3 DNA sequence: TGTGCCAGCTCACCAATCTCAGGGAATGATTCACCCCTCCACTTT.

In this sample, this clonotype turned up many times. The J gene is TRBJ1-4, the V gene TRBV20-1; D is perhaps TRBD1 (5 bases). The germline V gene encodes CDR1 DFQATT and CDR2 SNEGSKA (reference sequence). V lost 3 bases and J 8 bases, leaving 16 bases between the germline ends. The CDR3 runs 14 residues. CDR3 bases: TGCAGTGCTAGCGGCGGGGGGTTAGGAGAAAAACTGTTTTTT. Translation gives CSASGGGLGEKLFF.

The table lists this clonotype with a few counts. The chain combines TRBV3-1 with TRBJ2-2, with 9 bases fitting TRBD1. The J segment lost 3 bases and the V segment lost 1 base, leaving 0 bases of the junction unmatched. CDR1 and CDR2 from the germline V gene are LGHDT and YNNKEL (reference sequence). The CDR3 covers 15 residues. The CDR3 is CASSQGQGDTGELFF. As DNA, the CDR3 is TGTGCCAGCAGCCAAGGACAGGGGGACACCGGGGAGCTGTTTTTT. Based on the CDR3 plus reference TRBV3-1 and TRBJ2-2, the full variable domain is DTAVSQTPKYLVTQMGNDKSIKCEQNLGHDTMYWYKQDSKKFLKIMFSYNNKELIINETVPNRFSPKSPDKAHLNLHINSLELGDSAVYFCASSQGQGDTGELFFGEGSRLTVL.

In this sample, this clonotype turned up many times. The CDR3 spells CASSLGLAGGRVQFF. In nucleotides, the CDR3 is TGTGCCAGCAGTCTTGGACTAGCGGGAGGCCGGGTGCAGTTCTTC. The chain employs TRBV27 and TRBJ2-1; 14 bases fit TRBD2. The CDR3 sequence is 15 residues long. Trimming at V came to 5 bases and at J to 12 bases, leaving 9 bases not matched to a gene. The germline V gene encodes CDR1 MNHEY and CDR2 SMNVEV (reference sequence).

The chain uses TRBV7-6 and TRBJ2-7; 7 nucleotides line up with TRBD2. From germline, CDR1 is SGHVS and CDR2 FNYEAQ. The CDR3 extends over 15 amino acids. The J segment lost 3 bases and the V segment lost 5 bases, leaving 10 bases of the junction unmatched. The CDR3 DNA reads TGTGCCAGCAGCCAAAGTTGGGGGAGGGGCTACGAGCAGTACTTC. Its translation is CASSQSWGRGYEQYF.

This clonotype was observed many times. This chain joins TRBV28 and TRBJ2-5; 11 positions match TRBD2. J gave up 4 bases and V 5 bases, and 12 bases lay outside the gene matches. In germline, CDR1 is MDHEN, CDR2 SYDVKM. The CDR3 sequence is 17 residues long. CDR3 bases: TGTGCCAGCAGTCATGCATTTAGCGGGAGGGCCATAGAGACCCAGTACTTC. It translates to CASSHAFSGRAIETQYF.

This clonotype was counted at least ten times. The chain combines TRBV13 with TRBJ1-1; D gene uncertain. CDR1 PRHDT and CDR2 FYEKMQ come from the germline V gene (reference sequence). The V gene lost 2 bases and the J gene lost 3 bases, with 7 bases spanning the gap. This CDR3 is built from 13 residues. CDR3 loop: CASSLNFDTEAFF. For the CDR3, the DNA is TGTGCCAGCAGCTTAAATTTCGACACTGAAGCTTTCTTT.

A remark on this clonotype: This may come from a read error, since a much larger clone is one base off. In DNA form, the CDR3 reads TGTGCCAGCTCCACGCGACAGAGCTACGAGCAGTACTTC. Translating gives CASSTRQSYEQYF. This chain connects TRBV18 to TRBJ2-7; tentative D call: TRBD1 (5 bases). Trimming pared 6 bases from V and 3 bases from J, leaving 12 bases between. This CDR3 is 13 amino acids long. Germline V gene lookup returns CDR1 KGHSH and CDR2 LQKENI.

The V call is TRBV5-1, the J call TRBJ2-3; D ambiguous. This CDR3 contains 14 residues. CDR1 SGHRS and CDR2 YFSETQ come from the germline V gene. V was cut by 7 bases and J by 2 bases, with 14 bases left in between. DNA of the CDR3: TGCGCCAGCCTGGGTGGTCCCCCCACAGATACGCAGTATTTT. Protein product: CASLGGPPTDTQYF.

This clonotype occurred a few times. Mismatch with germline at one junction end may stem from a read error. The V gene is TRBV12-3 or TRBV12-4, the J gene TRBJ2-1; possibly TRBD1 for D (6 bases). The length of the CDR3 is 16 residues. In nucleotides, the CDR3 is TGTGCCAGCAGTTCCCCGGGACAACACTCCCACAATGAGCAGTTCTTC. This encodes CASSSPGQHSHNEQFF.

The table lists this clonotype with many counts. This rearrangement joins TRBV28 to TRBJ2-5; D unresolved. The CDR3 has 15 amino acids. Between the trimmed V and J ends, which lost 4 bases and 5 bases, there was a span of 17 bases. Germline loops: CDR1 MDHEN, CDR2 SYDVKM. Here the CDR3 reads CASSSRYNIGETQYF. Written as DNA, the CDR3 is TGTGCCAGCAGTTCTCGTTACAATATCGGGGAGACCCAGTACTTC.

The CDR3: CASSDPGQAIEQFF. For the CDR3, the DNA is TGTGCCAGCAGTGATCCGGGACAGGCGATAGAGCAGTTCTTC. The chain is built from TRBV2 and TRBJ2-1, with 8 bases that match TRBD1. This CDR3 comprises 14 residues. CDR1 and CDR2 (germline): SNHLY, FYNNEI. V gave up 3 bases and J gave up 10 bases; unmatched junction bases: 8.